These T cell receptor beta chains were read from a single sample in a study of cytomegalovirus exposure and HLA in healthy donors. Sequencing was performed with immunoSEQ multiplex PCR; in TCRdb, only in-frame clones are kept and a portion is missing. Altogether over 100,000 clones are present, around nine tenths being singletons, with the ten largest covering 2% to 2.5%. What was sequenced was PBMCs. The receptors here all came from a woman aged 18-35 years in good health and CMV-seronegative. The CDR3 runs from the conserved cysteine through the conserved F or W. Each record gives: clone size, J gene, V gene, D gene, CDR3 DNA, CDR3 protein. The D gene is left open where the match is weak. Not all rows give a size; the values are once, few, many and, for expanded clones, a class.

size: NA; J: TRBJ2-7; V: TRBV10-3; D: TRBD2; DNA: TGTGCCATCAGTGGGGTCTGGACTAGCGGGAGTAACGAGCAGTACTTC; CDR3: CAISGVWTSGSNEQYF
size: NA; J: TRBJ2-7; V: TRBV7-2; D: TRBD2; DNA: TGTGCCAGCAGCTTAATCGCGGCGAGCGGGAGCTACGAGCAGTACTTC; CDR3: CASSLIAASGSYEQYF
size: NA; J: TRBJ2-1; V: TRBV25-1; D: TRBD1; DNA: TGTGCCAGCAGTGTAGGGGGCGGGCAGTTCTTC; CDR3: CASSVGGGQFF
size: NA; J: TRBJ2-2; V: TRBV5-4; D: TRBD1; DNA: TGTGCCAGCAGCCCAGCAGGGGGCAACACCGGGGAGCTGTTTTTT; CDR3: CASSPAGGNTGELFF
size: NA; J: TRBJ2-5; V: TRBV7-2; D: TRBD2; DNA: TGTGCCAGCAGCTTAGGCCGGGGGGGCAATGGAGAGACCCAGTACTTC; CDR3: CASSLGRGGNGETQYF
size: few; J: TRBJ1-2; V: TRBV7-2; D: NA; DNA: TGTGCCAGCAGCTTAGCCACGGCTAACTATGGCTACACCTTC; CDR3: CASSLATANYGYTF
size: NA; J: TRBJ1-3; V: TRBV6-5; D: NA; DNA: TGTGCCAGTGAGGGTTCTAGAAACACCATATATTTT; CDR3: CASEGSRNTIYF
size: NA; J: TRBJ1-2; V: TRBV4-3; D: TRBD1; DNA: TGCGCCAGCAGCCAAGATCGGGGGGACAGGGGAAACTATGGCTACACCTTC; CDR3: CASSQDRGDRGNYGYTF
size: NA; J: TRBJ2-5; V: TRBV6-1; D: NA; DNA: TGTGCCAGCAGATCCGAGGCGTCCAAAGAGACCCAGTACTTC; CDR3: CASRSEASKETQYF
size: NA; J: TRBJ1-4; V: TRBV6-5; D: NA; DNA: TGTGCCAGCAGTTACGTTCATAATGAAAAACTGTTTTTT; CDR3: CASSYVHNEKLFF
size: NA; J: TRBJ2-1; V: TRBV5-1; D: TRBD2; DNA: TGCGCCAGCAGCCTAACGACTAGCGGGGGGGGCAATGAGCAGTTCTTC; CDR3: CASSLTTSGGGNEQFF
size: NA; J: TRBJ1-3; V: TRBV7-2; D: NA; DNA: TGTGCCAGCAGCTCTTCGAGGGGAAACACCATATATTTT; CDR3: CASSSSRGNTIYF
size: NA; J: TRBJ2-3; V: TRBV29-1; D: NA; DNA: TGCAGCGTTTCCCGGTCTAGCACAGATACGCAGTATTTT; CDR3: CSVSRSSTDTQYF
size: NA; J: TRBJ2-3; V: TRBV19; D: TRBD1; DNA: TGTGCCAGTAGCCCCGGGACAGGCTTCACAGATACGCAGTATTTT; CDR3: CASSPGTGFTDTQYF
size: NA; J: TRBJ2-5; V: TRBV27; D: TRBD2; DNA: TGTGCCAGCAGTTTATCGGCGGGGGGCCAAGAGACCCAGTACTTC; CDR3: CASSLSAGGQETQYF
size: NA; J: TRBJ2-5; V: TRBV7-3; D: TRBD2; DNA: TGTGCCAGCAGCTCTAGCGGGGGATACCAAGAGACCCAGTACTTC; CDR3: CASSSSGGYQETQYF
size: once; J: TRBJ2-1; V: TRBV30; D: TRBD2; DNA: TGTGCCTGGTTAAGACTAGCGGGAGTGAGGGATGAGCAGTTCTTC; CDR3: CAWLRLAGVRDEQFF
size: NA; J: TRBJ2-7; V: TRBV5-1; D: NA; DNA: TGCGCCAGCAGCTTGAACAGTCGCGAGCAGTACTTC; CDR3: CASSLNSREQYF
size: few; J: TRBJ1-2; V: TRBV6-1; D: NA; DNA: TGTGCCAGCAGTGAAGGGGACATTTTAAACTATGGCTACACCTTC; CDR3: CASSEGDILNYGYTF
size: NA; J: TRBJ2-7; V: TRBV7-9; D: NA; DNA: TGTGCCAGCAGCACCCCAGGGTTCGAGCAGTACTTC; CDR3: CASSTPGFEQYF
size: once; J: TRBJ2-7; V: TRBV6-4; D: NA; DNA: TGTGCCAGACCGATGACAGTAATCGTCTACGAGCAGTACTTC; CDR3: CARPMTVIVYEQYF
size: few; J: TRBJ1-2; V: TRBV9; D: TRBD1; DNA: TGTGCCAGCGGACAGGGCAGGGGCTACACCTTC; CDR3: CASGQGRGYTF
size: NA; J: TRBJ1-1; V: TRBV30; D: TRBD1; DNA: TGTGCCTTAATACACAGGGGGCTAACCACTGAAGCTTTCTTT; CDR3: CALIHRGLTTEAFF
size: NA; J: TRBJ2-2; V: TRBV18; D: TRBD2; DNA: TGTGCCAGCTCACCACGGGGACTAGCGGGACCAGCCGGGGAGCTGTTTTTT; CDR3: CASSPRGLAGPAGELFF
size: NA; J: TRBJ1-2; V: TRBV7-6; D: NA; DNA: TGTGCCAGCAGCTTAGGCGGGGGGCGCAACTATGGCTACACCTTC; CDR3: CASSLGGGRNYGYTF
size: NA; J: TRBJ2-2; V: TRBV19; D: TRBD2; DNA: TGTGCCAGTAGTAGTTCTAGCGGGAGGGGTATTGGCGGGGAGCTGTTTTTT; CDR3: CASSSSSGRGIGGELFF
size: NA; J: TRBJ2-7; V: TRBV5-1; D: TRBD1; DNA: TGCGCCAGCAGTGATCAGGGGGCTAGCGACGAGCAGTACTTC; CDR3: CASSDQGASDEQYF
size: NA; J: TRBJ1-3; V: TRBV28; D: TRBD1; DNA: TGTGCCAGCAGTTCCGCGGACAGGCCAAACACCATATATTTT; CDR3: CASSSADRPNTIYF
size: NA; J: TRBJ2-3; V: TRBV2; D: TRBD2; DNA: TGTGCCACTCAAATGGGCCTAGCGGGAGGGGATACGCAGTATTTT; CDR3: CATQMGLAGGDTQYF
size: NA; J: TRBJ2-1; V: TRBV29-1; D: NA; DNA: TGCAGCGCCAAATTCTACAATGAGCAGTTCTTC; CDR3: CSAKFYNEQFF
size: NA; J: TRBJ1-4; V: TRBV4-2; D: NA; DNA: TGTGCCAGCAGCCCTGCCTTTGCGGATGAAAAACTGTTTTTT; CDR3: CASSPAFADEKLFF
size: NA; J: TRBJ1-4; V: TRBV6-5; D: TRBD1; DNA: TGTGCCAGCAGTTACTCGACAGGGGATAATGAAAAACTGTTTTTT; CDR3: CASSYSTGDNEKLFF
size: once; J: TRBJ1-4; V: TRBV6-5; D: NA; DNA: TGTGCCAGCAGAACCCAGGGGCTTGTAGGTGAAAAACTGTTTTTT; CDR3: CASRTQGLVGEKLFF
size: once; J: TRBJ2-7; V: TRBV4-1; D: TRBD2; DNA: TGCGCCAGCAGCCAAGAGACCGGGGGGGTTTACGAGCAGTACTTC; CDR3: CASSQETGGVYEQYF
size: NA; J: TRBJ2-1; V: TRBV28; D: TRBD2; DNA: TGTGCCACCTCTAAAGGGCGGGAGGGCCGGGAGTACAATGAGCAGTTCTTC; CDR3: CATSKGREGREYNEQFF
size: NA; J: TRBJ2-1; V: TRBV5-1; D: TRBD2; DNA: TGCGCCAGCAGCCCCCGCTGGCGGGGGGATGAGCAGTTCTTC; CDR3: CASSPRWRGDEQFF
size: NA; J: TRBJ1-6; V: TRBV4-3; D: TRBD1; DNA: TGCGCCAGCAGCCATGTCTTACAGGGGGTGAATTCACCCCTCCACTTT; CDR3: CASSHVLQGVNSPLHF
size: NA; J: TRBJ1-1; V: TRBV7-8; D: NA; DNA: TGTGCCAGCGTGAGGTTAGACTACACTGAAGCTTTCTTT; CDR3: CASVRLDYTEAFF
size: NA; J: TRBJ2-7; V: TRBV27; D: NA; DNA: TGTGCCAGCAGTCTTGGGGCCACACAATACGAGCAGTACTTC; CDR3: CASSLGATQYEQYF
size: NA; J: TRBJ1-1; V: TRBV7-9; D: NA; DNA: TGTGCCAGCAGCTTACAGGGTCTTGGGGTGGACACTGAAGCTTTCTTT; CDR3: CASSLQGLGVDTEAFF
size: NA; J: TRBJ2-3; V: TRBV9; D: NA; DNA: TGTGCCAGCAGCGGAAAGGGAGAGGGTACGCAGTATTTT; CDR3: CASSGKGEGTQYF
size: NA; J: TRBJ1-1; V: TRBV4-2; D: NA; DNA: TGTGCCAGCAGCCAAGAGGGAGGTGGGGCCACTGAAGCTTTCTTT; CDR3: CASSQEGGGATEAFF
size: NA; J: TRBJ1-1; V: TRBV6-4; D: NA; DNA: TGTGCCAGCCGGCTTGAACATCGGGGGACTGAAGCTTTCTTT; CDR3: CASRLEHRGTEAFF
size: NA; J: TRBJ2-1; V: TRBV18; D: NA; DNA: TGTGCCAGCTCACCTGATCGACTAGGCGTAGGGAACAATGAGCAGTTCTTC; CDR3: CASSPDRLGVGNNEQFF
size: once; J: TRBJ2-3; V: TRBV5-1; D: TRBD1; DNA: TGCGCCAGCAGCTCACCGACAGGGAGAGGGACAGATACGCAGTATTTT; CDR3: CASSSPTGRGTDTQYF
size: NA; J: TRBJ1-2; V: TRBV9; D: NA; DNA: TGTGCCAGCAGCGTAGCCCTCGGGGGGCAAGGTTGGGGCTACACCTTC; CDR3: CASSVALGGQGWGYTF
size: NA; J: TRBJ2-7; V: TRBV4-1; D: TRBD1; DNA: TGCGCCAGCAGCTTACAGGGGTCCTACGAGCAGTACTTC; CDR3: CASSLQGSYEQYF
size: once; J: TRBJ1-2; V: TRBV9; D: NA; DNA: TGTGCCAGCAGCCAAACCCCCGGAAACGGACTTAACTATGGCTACACCTTC; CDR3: CASSQTPGNGLNYGYTF
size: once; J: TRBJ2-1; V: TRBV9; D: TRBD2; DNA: TGTGCCAGCAGCCCCCGGGGGACTAGCGGGAGACTCGTGCAGTTCTTC; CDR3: CASSPRGTSGRLVQFF
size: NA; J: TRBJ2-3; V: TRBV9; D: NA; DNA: TGTGCCAGCAGCCCGGGGGTGGTACATACGCAGTATTTT; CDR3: CASSPGVVHTQYF
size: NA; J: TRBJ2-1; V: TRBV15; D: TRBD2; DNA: TGTGCCACCAGCAGAGTTATTTGGACTAGCGGGGCTATAAGGGGCTACAATGAGCAGTTCTTC; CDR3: CATSRVIWTSGAIRGYNEQFF
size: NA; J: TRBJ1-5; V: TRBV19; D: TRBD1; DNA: TGTGCCAGTAGTATCTTGGGTCAGGGGGCAGGTCAGCCCCAGCATTTT; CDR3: CASSILGQGAGQPQHF
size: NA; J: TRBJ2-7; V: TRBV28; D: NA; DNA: TGTGCCAGCAGTCCTGACTACCCCTCCTACGAGCAGTACTTC; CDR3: CASSPDYPSYEQYF
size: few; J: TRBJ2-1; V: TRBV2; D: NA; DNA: TGTGCCAGCAGGCCTAACCTTGGCAATGAGCAGTTCTTC; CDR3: CASRPNLGNEQFF